This T cell receptor beta chain was recovered during a study of blood T cell repertoires in COVID-19. Original methodology: The assay estimated nucleated cells by amplifying reference gene primers. Assay used: immunoSEQ multiplex PCR; TCRdb lists only in-frame clones, some missing. V and J calls and clone size are given by that table; D and trimming were obtained from the DNA. The sample gives about 460,000 clones, about 88% of which show up once; just over 8% is in the top ten. The CDR3 extends over 13 amino acids. Germline-derived CDR1 and CDR2 are SGHTA and FQGNSA. V lost 3 bases and J lost 7; bases outside the gene matches: 4. Participant ages covered roughly 18 to 89 years across 24 US areas. Clinical history as reported by participants underpinned cohort assignment. Symptom resolution, clearance, or two negative PCRs marked donors in Cohort 3 as recovered.

The chain carries TRBV7-2 and TRBJ1-2, with 8 bases lining up with TRBD1. This TCR was sampled from a woman aged 55-69 years who had recovered from COVID-19. The material sequenced was PBMCs or T cells enriched from blood (not recorded which). CDR3 sequence: CASSFKGQGGYTF. The DNA of the CDR3 is TGTGCCAGCAGCTTTAAAGGACAGGGTGGCTACACCTTC.